A selection of T cell receptor beta chains follows, all from one sample in a study of metastatic and nonmetastatic thyroid tumors. MiXCR re-clonotyped the PCR reads for TCRdb. The sample comprises about 52,000 clones, roughly 15% of which are singletons, and approximately 3.1% rests with the top ten. Sequenced input: blood. The receptors here all came from a female donor with papillary thyroid cancer or a benign thyroid nodule (not recorded which). Some clones in this sample may be carry-over from other donors' samples. CDR3s leave out the opening cysteine and the closing phenylalanine or tryptophan. Some rows have no size entry. The others give once, few or many, or a class for an expanded clone.

TRBV6-5	many	ASSYSIVRPPSGYT
TRBV4-1	many	ASSSGSFTGNTIY
TRBV6-4	.	ASSLRREAYEQY
TRBV6-4	many	ASRILLTPGLAGGPYNEQF
TRBV6-1	medium-sized	ASSSQSGGGDSPLH
TRBV30	.	VWSLAHSYEQY
TRBV6-2/TRBV6-3	.	ASSCSGQANTGELF
TRBV24-1	many	ATSEETGVGTDTQY
TRBV11-2	.	VNPKTRRDGYT
TRBV7-9	many	ASSSFKTGVQETQY
TRBV28	many	ASSSPAGVEGYT
TRBV7-6	many	ASSTLETQY
TRBV6-1	many	ASSSGTGAYNEQF
TRBV6-2/TRBV6-3	.	ASRGALGETQY
TRBV3-1	once	ASSQDLSGAAGYT
TRBV6-2/TRBV6-3	.	ASSYSPGLTYNEQF
TRBV7-2	many	ASSLVGAQH
TRBV19	many	ASRFRELNQPQH
TRBV19	many	ASTRTGGRNNSPLH
TRBV3-1	many	ASRRTDTGELF